This TCR beta chain was retrieved from a study of response to subunit inactivated influenza vaccine. The study, taken as a whole, reports: Every seasonal influenza vaccination brings in few new T cells, the authors suggested.

The sample holds a few counts of this clonotype. The antigen is not known. Germline-derived CDR1 and CDR2 are SQVTM and ANQGSEA. This CDR3 has 13 amino acids. Trimming stripped 6 bases from V and 0 bases from J, with 8 bases between. TCRdb redid the calling of the RT-PCR reads with MiXCR, one entry per CDR3 protein. Of about 310,000 distinct CDR3 sequences listed, approximately 20% were seen once; the top ten hold 10%. The J gene is TRBJ2-2, the V gene TRBV29-1; D is unresolved. Source: PBMCs from blood, taken roughly 20 months after vaccination. The origin of this receptor is a man in his fifties or sixties who received an inactivated influenza vaccine. CDR3 in DNA: TGCAGCGTCCGGAAGACGAACACCGGGGAGCTGTTTTTT. Its translation is CSVRKTNTGELFF.